This TCR beta chain was sequenced for a study of T-cell memory formation after mild COVID-19 (dated by TCRdb to the early 2020s). For the study in its entirety: TCR sequence clusters from the two donors were largely donor specific. Longitudinal TCRalpha and TCRbeta repertoire sequencing tracked T-cell clones expanding and contracting after mild COVID-19 in a couple of donors. Two young, previously healthy adult volunteers made up the cohort, one male and one female. Findings and caveats that apply to the study as a whole: The study covered only two mild cases, and larger cohorts including severe cases with pre-infection samples were considered necessary. The detection of some responding clones in pre-infection memory suggests that pre-existing cross-reactive memory T cells joined the SARS-CoV-2 response. The second-wave clones that peaked on day 37 were not confirmed to be SARS-CoV-2 specific. Contracting CD4+ clones appeared mostly in the CM and EM memory subsets, whereas CD8+ clones were enriched in EMRA. Clones that contracted from day 15 to 85 showed balanced CD4/CD8 phenotypes, whereas a second wave of clones that expanded from day 15 to 37 leaned towards CD4+.

PBMCs were isolated by Ficoll-Paque density gradient centrifugation. Reading the germline V gene (reference sequence) gives CDR1 PRHDT and CDR2 FYEKMQ. Between the V and J ends, shortened by 4 bases and 4 bases respectively, the junction contains 13 bases. The CDR3 starts with the cysteine, ends with the phenylalanine, and has 14 residues. Just the 42-base CDR3 DNA is kept, in frame starting at base 1. Concerning this clonotype itself: The specificity of this receptor is unknown. The sample holds no much larger clone one base away, and base qualities are not on file.

TCRdb shows the sequencer as Illumina NovaSeq 6000. cDNA libraries for TCRalpha and TCRbeta were prepared by 5'RACE using constant-segment primers, with sample barcodes and unique molecular identifiers added. Trizol reagent was used to extract RNA from every sample. Libraries were amplified in two PCR steps, with a second sample barcode and Illumina TruSeq adapters added in the second step. Libraries were sequenced on an Illumina NovaSeq with 2 x 150 bp paired-end reads. Per the original workflow: Reads were demultiplexed and collapsed into UMI-guided consensus sequences with migec v1.2.7. Using mixcr v2.1.11, UMI consensuses were aligned to TRA and TRB V and J templates and then assembled into clonotypes. A clonotype was counted as expanded or contracted only when both edgeR and NoisET called the clonotype significant, with the noise models trained on biological replicates. edgeR calls used a false discovery rate-adjusted p below 0.01 and a log2 fold-change threshold of 1. As an exploratory analysis of dynamics, max-normalized trajectories of the 1000 most abundant clonotypes were examined with PCA combined with hierarchical clustering. Separately sequenced CD4+ and CD8+ repertoires were used to assign the CD4 or CD8 phenotype of responding clones. In-frame beta chains were kept once TCRdb had trimmed the public reads at Q25 with fastp and called clones with MiXCR. Under each unique CDR3 protein, matching rows form one entry showing the most common genes and DNA. The V and J calls here are based on TCRdb, not the publication. For this sample the table gives about 560,000 distinct CDR3 sequences, of which roughly 20% were detected only once. The leading ten clones occupy approximately 8.4% of the sample.

The rearranged chain carries TRBV13 and TRBJ1-2; a confident D gene designation cannot be given. The receptor comes from an adult woman who had mild COVID-19 (a few samples of this study predate the infection). The sample titles of this study are shuffled in the database, so cell type and time point are left out; the donor was told from shared clones. Sequencing was carried out using PBMCs or a T cell subset sorted from them (not recorded which). The nucleotide sequence is given as TGTGCCAGCAGCTCAGTGACCGAGAGCTATGGCTACACCTTC. This encodes CASSSVTESYGYTF. Here the CDR3 is joined to the reference TRBV13 and TRBJ1-2 genes, and the full variable domain is: AAGVIQSPRHLIKEKRETATLKCYPIPRHDTVYWYQQGPGQDPQFLISFYEKMQSDKGSIPDRFSAQQFSDYHSELNMSSLELGDSALYFCASSSVTESYGYTFGSGTRLTVV.